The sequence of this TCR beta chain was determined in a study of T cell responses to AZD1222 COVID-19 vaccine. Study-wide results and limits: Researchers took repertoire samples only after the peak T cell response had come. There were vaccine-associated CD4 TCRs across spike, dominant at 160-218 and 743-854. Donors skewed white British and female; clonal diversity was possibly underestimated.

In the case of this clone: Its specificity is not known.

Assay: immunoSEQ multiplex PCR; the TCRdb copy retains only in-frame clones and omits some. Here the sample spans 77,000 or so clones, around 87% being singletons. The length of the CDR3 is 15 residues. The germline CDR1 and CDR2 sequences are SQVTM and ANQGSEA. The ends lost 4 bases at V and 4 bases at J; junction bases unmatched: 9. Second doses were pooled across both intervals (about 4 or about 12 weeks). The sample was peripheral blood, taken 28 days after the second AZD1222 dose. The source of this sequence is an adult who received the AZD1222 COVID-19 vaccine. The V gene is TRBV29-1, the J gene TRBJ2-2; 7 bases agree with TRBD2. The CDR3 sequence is CSVGHGGGTTGELFF. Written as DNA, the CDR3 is TGCAGCGTTGGGCACGGCGGGGGAACCACCGGGGAGCTGTTTTTT.